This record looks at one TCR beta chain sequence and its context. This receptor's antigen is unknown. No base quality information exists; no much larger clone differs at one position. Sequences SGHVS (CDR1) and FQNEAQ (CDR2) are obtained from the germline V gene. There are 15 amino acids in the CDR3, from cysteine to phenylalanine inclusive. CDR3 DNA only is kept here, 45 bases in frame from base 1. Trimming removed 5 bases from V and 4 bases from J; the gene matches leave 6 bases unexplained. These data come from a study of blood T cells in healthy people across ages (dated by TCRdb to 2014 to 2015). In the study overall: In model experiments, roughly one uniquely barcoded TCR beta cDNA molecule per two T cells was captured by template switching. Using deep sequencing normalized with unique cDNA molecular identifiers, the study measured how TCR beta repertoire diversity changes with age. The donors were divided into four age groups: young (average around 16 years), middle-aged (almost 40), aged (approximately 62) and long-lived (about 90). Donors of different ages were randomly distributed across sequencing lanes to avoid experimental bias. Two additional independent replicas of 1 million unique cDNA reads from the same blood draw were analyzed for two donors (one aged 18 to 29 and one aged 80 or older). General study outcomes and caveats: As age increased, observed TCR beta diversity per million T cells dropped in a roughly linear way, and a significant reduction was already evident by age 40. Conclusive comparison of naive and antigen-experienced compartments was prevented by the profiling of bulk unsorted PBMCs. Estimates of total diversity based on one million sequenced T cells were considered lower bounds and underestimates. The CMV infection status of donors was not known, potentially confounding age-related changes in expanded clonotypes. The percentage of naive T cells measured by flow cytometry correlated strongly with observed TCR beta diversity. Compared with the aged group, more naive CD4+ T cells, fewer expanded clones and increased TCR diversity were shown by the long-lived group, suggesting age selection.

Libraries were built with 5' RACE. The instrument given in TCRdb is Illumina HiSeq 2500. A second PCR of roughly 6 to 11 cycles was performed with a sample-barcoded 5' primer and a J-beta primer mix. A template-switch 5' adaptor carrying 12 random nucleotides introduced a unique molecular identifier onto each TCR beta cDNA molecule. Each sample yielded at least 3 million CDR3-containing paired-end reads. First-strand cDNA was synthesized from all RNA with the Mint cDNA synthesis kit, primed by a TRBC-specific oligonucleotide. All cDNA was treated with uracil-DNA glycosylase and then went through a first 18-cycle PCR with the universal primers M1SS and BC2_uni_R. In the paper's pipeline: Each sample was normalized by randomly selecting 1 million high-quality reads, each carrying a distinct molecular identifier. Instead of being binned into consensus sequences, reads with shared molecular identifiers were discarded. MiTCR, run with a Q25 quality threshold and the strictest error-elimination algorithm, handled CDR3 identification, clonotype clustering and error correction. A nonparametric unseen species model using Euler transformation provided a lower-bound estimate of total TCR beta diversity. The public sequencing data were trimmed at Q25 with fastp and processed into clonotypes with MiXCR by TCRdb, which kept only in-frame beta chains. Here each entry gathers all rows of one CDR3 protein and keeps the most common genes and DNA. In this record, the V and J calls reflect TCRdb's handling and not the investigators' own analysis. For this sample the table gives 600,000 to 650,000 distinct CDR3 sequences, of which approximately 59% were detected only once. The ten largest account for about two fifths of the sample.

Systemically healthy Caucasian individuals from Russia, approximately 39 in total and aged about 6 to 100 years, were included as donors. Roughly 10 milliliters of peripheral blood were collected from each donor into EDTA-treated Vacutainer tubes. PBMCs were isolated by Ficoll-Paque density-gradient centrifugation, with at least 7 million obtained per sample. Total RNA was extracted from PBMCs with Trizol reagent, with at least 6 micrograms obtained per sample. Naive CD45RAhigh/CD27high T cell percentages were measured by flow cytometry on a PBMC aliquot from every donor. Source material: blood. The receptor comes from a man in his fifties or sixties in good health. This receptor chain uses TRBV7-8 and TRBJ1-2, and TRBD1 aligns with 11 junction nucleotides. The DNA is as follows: TGTGCCAGCAGCCCCAGGACAGGGGGCGGCTATGGCTACACCTTC. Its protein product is CASSPRTGGGYGYTF.